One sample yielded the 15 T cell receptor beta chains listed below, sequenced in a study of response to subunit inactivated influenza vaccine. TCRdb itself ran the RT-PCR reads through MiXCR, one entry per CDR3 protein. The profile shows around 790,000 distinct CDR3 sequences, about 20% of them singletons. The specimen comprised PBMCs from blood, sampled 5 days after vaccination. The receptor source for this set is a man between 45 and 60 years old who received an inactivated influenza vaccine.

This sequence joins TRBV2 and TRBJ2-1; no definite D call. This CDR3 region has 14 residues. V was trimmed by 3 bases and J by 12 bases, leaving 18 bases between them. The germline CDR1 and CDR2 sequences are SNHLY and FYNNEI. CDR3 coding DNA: TGTGCCAGCAGTGAGCAAGGCCCCCAGTGGGGGCAGTTCTTC. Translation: CASSEQGPQWGQFF.

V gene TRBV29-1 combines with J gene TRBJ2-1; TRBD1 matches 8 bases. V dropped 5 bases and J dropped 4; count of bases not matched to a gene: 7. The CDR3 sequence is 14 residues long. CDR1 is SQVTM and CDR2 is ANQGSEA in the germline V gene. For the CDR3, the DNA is TGCAGCGTTACGAGACAGGGGCCTTACAATGAGCAGTTCTTC. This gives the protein CSVTRQGPYNEQFF.

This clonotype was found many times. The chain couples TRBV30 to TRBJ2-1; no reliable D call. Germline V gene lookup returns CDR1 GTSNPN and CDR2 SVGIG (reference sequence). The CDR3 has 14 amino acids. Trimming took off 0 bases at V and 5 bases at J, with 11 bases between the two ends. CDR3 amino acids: CAWSVGLDHNEQFF. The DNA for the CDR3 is TGTGCCTGGAGTGTAGGGCTAGACCACAATGAGCAGTTCTTC.

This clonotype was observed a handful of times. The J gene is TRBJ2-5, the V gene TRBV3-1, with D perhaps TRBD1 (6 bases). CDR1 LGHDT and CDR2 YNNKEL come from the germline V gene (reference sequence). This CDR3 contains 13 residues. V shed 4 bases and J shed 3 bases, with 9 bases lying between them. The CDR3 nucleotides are TGTGCCAGCAGCCCCCGGGACAAAGAGACCCAGTACTTC. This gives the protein CASSPRDKETQYF.

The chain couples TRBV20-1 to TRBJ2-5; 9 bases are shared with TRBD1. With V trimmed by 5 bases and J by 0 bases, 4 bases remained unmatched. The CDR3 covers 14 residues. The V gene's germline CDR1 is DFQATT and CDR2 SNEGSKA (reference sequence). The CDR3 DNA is TGCAGTGCTCCGGGACAGGGAAACCAAGAGACCCAGTACTTC. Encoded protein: CSAPGQGNQETQYF.

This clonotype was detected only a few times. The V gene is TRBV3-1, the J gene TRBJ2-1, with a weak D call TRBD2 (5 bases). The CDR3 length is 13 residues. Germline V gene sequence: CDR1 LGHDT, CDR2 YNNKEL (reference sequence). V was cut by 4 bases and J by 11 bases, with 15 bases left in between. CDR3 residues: CASSPTQAGKQFF. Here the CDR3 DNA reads TGTGCCAGCAGCCCCACCCAGGCGGGTAAGCAGTTCTTC.

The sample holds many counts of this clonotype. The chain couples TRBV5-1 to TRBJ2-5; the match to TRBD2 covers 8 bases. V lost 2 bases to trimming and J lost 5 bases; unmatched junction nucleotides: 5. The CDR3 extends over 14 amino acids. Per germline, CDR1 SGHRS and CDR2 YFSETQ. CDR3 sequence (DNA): TGCGCCAGCAGCTTAGATAGCGGGGATGAGACCCAGTACTTC. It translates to CASSLDSGDETQYF.

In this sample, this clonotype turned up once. CDR3 DNA sequence: TGTGCCAGCAGCCGCTGGGACACACGCACAGATACGCAGTATTTT. Residues: CASSRWDTRTDTQYF. J is TRBJ2-3 and V is TRBV28; perhaps TRBD1 as D (6 bases). The CDR3 is made up of 15 amino acids. V was shortened by 6 bases and J by 1 base, with 14 bases between the two germline ends. The V gene's germline CDR1 is MDHEN and CDR2 SYDVKM.

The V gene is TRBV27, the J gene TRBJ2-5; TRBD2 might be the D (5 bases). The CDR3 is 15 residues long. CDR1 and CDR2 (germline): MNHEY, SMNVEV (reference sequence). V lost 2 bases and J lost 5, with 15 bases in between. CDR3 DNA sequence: TGTGCCAGCAGTTTAACTAGGCCCTTAGGGGAGACCCAGTACTTC. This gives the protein CASSLTRPLGETQYF.

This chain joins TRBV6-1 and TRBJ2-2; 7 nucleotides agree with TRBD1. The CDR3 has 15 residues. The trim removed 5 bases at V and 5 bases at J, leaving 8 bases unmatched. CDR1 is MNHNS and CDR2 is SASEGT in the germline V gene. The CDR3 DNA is TGTGCCAGCAGTAAACGACAGGGTCGGACCGGGGAGCTGTTTTTT. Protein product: CASSKRQGRTGELFF.

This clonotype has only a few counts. The CDR3: CAISESSGGGSTDTQYF. Written as DNA, the CDR3 is TGTGCCATCAGTGAGTCGTCGGGAGGAGGTAGCACAGATACGCAGTATTTT. The chain employs TRBV10-3 and TRBJ2-3, with 7 nucleotides matching TRBD2. The germline V gene encodes CDR1 ENHRY and CDR2 SYGVKD. The CDR3 has 17 residues. Losses at the gene ends were 0 bases for V and 0 bases for J; bases not matched to a gene: 6.

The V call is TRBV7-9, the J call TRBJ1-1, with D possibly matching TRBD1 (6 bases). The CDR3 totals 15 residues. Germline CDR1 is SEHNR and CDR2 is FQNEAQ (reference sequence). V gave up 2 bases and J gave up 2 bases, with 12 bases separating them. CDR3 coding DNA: TGTGCCAGCAGCTTATCCTGGACAGCAAACACTGAAGCTTTCTTT. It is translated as CASSLSWTANTEAFF.

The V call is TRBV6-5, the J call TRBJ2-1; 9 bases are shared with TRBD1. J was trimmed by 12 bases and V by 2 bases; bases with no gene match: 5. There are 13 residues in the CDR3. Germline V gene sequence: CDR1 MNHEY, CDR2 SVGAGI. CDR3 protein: CASSYGGQGWQFF. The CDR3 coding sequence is TGTGCCAGCAGTTACGGGGGACAGGGTTGGCAGTTCTTC.

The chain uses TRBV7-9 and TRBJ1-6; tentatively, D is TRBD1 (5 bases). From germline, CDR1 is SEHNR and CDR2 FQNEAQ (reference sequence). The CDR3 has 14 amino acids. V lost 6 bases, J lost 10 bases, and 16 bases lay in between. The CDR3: CASSTQGYGSPLHF. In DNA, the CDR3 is TGTGCCAGCAGTACCCAGGGTTATGGATCACCCCTCCACTTT.

CDR3 residues: CASSQGGSVGNEQFF. The DNA for the CDR3 is TGTGCCAGCAGCCAAGGGGGTAGCGTAGGAAATGAGCAGTTCTTC. The rearrangement joins TRBV3-1 to TRBJ2-1; TRBD2 is a possible D gene (5 bases). There are 15 residues in the CDR3. Trimming left V 1 base short and J 7 bases short, with 14 bases between. Germline V gene sequence: CDR1 LGHDT, CDR2 YNNKEL (reference sequence).